Sequencing of this T cell receptor (beta chain) was carried out in a study of CD8+CD57+ T cells in acquired aplastic anemia. Patients selected for sequencing had displayed CD8+CD57+ cell expansion by flow cytometry. Genomic DNA was employed as the template in profiling TCR beta VDJ and CDR3. One entry per CDR3 protein results from TCRdb running MiXCR on the reads. The table shows 120,000 or so distinct CDR3 sequences, with approximately 61% occurring only once. Germline CDR1 reads KGHDR; CDR2 reads SFDVKD. This CDR3 is 13 amino acids long. V lost 7 bases, J lost 2 bases, and 4 bases stayed unmatched. J is TRBJ2-7 and V is TRBV24-1; 7 bases align to TRBD1. Sequencing input: sorted CD4+, CD8+, or CD8+CD57+ T cells (not recorded which) from PBMCs. This clonotype was sampled from a human donor with aplastic anemia. DNA of the CDR3: TGTGCCACCAGGGGACAGAATACCTACGAGCAGTACTTC. Amino acids: CATRGQNTYEQYF.